The clone carrying this TCR beta chain was counted a few times. Its target is unknown. The sample contains more than one DNA sequence encoding this CDR3. The V gene end was trimmed by 7 bases and the J gene end by 0 bases; junction bases not matched to a gene: 2. Looked up from germline, CDR1 is SGHNT and CDR2 is YYREEE (reference sequence). This CDR3 has 14 amino acids. The data were taken from a study of cytomegalovirus exposure and HLA in healthy donors. When sampled, the donors appeared nominally healthy, though they likely had unrecorded immune exposures. The study, taken as a whole, reports: Reports indicate that TCR beta sequences accurately predicted the HLA-A and HLA-B alleles of most subjects. Cytomegalovirus-associated status was assigned to 164 TCR beta chains. What was likely a sequencing artifact was a cluster of highly shared sequence variants.

The study ran its PCR with 60 Vbeta and 13 Jbeta primers. Generated by immunoSEQ multiplex PCR, the TCRdb table keeps only in-frame clones and is missing some. The sample lists about 150,000 clones; under 80% were seen once. This receptor was identified in a woman aged 45-59 years in good health and CMV-seropositive. This chain uses TRBV5-4 with TRBJ2-1, with 9 bases matching TRBD2. The source material was PBMCs. The CDR3 DNA sequence: TGTGCCAGCTCTAGCGGGGCCTCCTACAATGAGCAGTTCTTC. Translated: CASSSGASYNEQFF.